This paragraph covers one T cell receptor (beta chain) sequence. This clone has a handful of counts. The specificity of this receptor is unknown. No base-level quality is on record; no much larger clone is a single base apart. Relative to germline, V is 1 base shorter and J is 5 bases shorter, with 4 bases between their ends. The germline V gene provides CDR1 LGHNT and CDR2 FRNRAP. The CDR3 measures 12 amino acids from cysteine to phenylalanine. The read is trimmed to its CDR3 DNA, 36 bases read in frame from base 1. This specimen comes from a study of beta chain features in type 1 diabetes (dated by TCRdb to the late 2010s). For context, the study as a whole: No differences in mean age, gender distribution, total cell number or subset yield were found between patients and healthy donors. Across all samples, around 99 million sorted cells were examined, and cell number per subset correlated strongly with RNA yield. In the study, recently diagnosed type 1 diabetes patients and matched healthy donors were compared on the TCRB repertoires of their sorted circulating CD4+ T cell subsets. Whereas all 28 donors provided naive and central memory subsets, regulatory and stem cell-like memory subsets were isolated from just 8 patients and roughly 8 healthy donors.

A single peripheral blood draw of roughly 0.11 L on average was collected from each donor into heparinised tubes. A BD FACSAria II was used to sort naive, central memory, regulatory and stem cell-like memory CD4+ T cells with a panel that included CD45RO, CCR7, CD25, CD127, CD95 and CD27. Every sorted population had a purity above 95%. Right away, PBMCs were isolated by Lymphoprep density gradient centrifugation and were stained directly, with no culture step. So that batch effects would be minimized, each experiment stained and sorted samples in pairs, pairing one healthy donor with one patient. Results and caveats for the whole study, not just this receptor: Type 1 diabetes patients showed a moderate but significant shortening of TCRB CDR3 length in all four CD4+ subsets. Naive, central memory and regulatory TCRB repertoires appeared to be more alike among patients than among healthy donors. Because cDNA was sequenced instead of genomic DNA, activated cells with high expression could be over-represented, although the groups did not differ in activation or CD3 levels. PCR may preferentially amplify shorter templates, but because patient and control samples were amplified and corrected together, any resulting skew would affect both groups equally. Only small numbers of individuals were included in the HLA sub-analyses, which left unresolved whether HLA type had any influence on TCRB rearrangement. Fewer insertions and more nucleotide deletions at VDJ recombination sites were observed in patients with type 1 diabetes, implying thymic rearrangement abnormalities.

All of the isolated RNA was reverse transcribed with the High Capacity cDNA Reverse Transcription Kit, so expressed TCRB transcripts were sequenced. Deep immunoSEQ sequencing was performed on naive, central memory and regulatory T cell samples, with an average of roughly 3.3 million total reads per sample. Sorted cells were lysed in RLT buffer, and RNA was extracted using DNase-treated RNeasy Micro or Mini kits according to cell number. Each cell subset was processed separately to prevent cross-contamination, with patient and healthy donor samples processed together. The immunoSEQ multiplex PCR was used to amplify TCRB sequences from cDNA, generating 87-bp fragments that spanned the CDR3 region. The amplicons were sequenced using the Illumina HiSeq platform. As for how the authors treated the data: PCR bias was computationally corrected using synthetic template baselines, reads within Hamming distance 2 were collapsed, and singletons that could not be merged were discarded. Reads were aligned against IMGT to assign V, D and J genes, CDR3 length and insertions or deletions at six rearrangement sites. Within each subset, clonotype counts were normalized to sorted cell number, after which true diversity and Gini coefficients were computed with the tcR R package. The overlap coefficient, calculated on TCRB nucleotide sequences, was used to quantify repertoire sharing. Out-of-frame TCRB sequences from naive cells were analyzed as a proxy for the pre-selection repertoire. Imported from immuneACCESS, the table was reduced by TCRdb to in-frame sequences with V and J called. These copies leave out some clones; in studies compared against another copy, an unresolved V gene accounts for under half, and the cause of the remainder is not known. V, J and clone size derive from that table, while D and trimming were established from the DNA sequence. In this sample the table shows hundreds of thousands of clones, over 10% of which occur a single time. The ten most abundant clones make up approximately 0.02% of the sample.

Sequenced sample: naive CD4+ T cells from blood. According to the study, the label for this sample's cell subset or site signals: true naive CD4+ T cells. The clonotype originates from a man aged 18 to 29 with type 1 diabetes. The chain links TRBV12-5 with TRBJ2-3; no D segment can be confidently identified. The CDR3 loop reads CASGLGRDTQYF. The sequence in DNA is TGTGCTAGTGGTTTGGGCCGAGATACGCAGTATTTT.